This T cell receptor beta chain was identified during a study of blood T cell repertoires in COVID-19. Across the study: Samples of COVID-19 (acute and convalescent) were obtained from the United States, Italy and Spain. PBMCs, B-cell-depleted T cells, or T cells were the source of the cDNA or gDNA that made up the material.

In the original workflow: Amplification of reference gene primers was used by the study to estimate nucleated cell counts. The table came from immunoSEQ multiplex PCR; TCRdb's copy has only in-frame clones and leaves some out. The D gene and trimming were derived from the DNA, and the V and J assignments and clone size from that table. Of roughly 120,000 clones listed, about 87% are singletons. The CDR3 loop spans 15 amino acids. Germline assignment: CDR1 SGHRS and CDR2 YFSETQ. V shed 6 bases, J shed 1 base, and the junction held 8 bases outside the gene matches. This clone was seen a handful of times.

The chain combines TRBV5-1 with TRBJ2-5, with 8 positions matching TRBD2. The sequencing sample was made of peripheral blood. The receptor was isolated from a woman aged 50 to 65 with acute or convalescent COVID-19. The CDR3 reads CASTFAGGSQETQYF. Here the CDR3 DNA reads TGCGCCAGCACTTTTGCGGGGGGATCCCAAGAGACCCAGTACTTC.